This T cell receptor beta chain was sequenced for a study of cytomegalovirus exposure and HLA in healthy donors (dated by TCRdb to between 2016 and 2019). About the investigation overall: In an earlier analysis of fewer than 750 of the donors, around 290 Gb of sequence data and 95 million to 130 million unique TCR beta sequences from about 179 million T cells were reported. Around 330 gigabases of sequencing data and roughly 80 million unique TCR sequences made up an early release that covered 640 HLA-typed donors. Class I and class II HLA loci were covered by the typing at four-digit resolution. The later analysis used no new phenotypic data to find candidate immune exposures, relying instead on TCR beta sequences and their occurrence across donors. A few DR-DQ haplotypes were treated as single units for association and clustering because of strong linkage in the cohort. The number of typed donors differed by locus: about 620-640 for A, B, C, DRB1 and DQB1; some 500 for DQA1; fewer than 610 for DPA1; and 450 to 480 for DPB1. The aim of the study was to test whether cataloging public T cell receptors could identify signatures of past pathogen exposure. Along with the roughly 710-subject first cohort, a separate validation cohort of over a hundred different subjects was used. A later analysis re-examined previously published TCR beta repertoires from over 500 donors and added high-resolution HLA genotyping to investigate patterns of TCR occurrence. Donor age, sex, ethnicity and CMV serostatus were compiled alongside the repertoire data. All discovery cohort repertoires had been generated using a single sequencing platform. On average, around 200,000 unique TCR beta nucleotide sequences were sequenced per donor among about 400 genotyped donors of the cohort, with roughly 19% of those sequences being non-productive. The T cell repertoires of roughly 660 subjects were profiled by immunosequencing and related to cytomegalovirus serostatus. The study combined high-throughput TCR immunosequencing, statistical association of individual TCRs with disease status, and machine learning to predict cytomegalovirus infection status. Genome-wide SNP genotypes for about 65% of the roughly 670 donors were used in a later genetic analysis, which treated that subset as a discovery cohort. Of the roughly 410 genotyped donors, 81% were placed in the genetic ancestry cluster associated with self-reported Caucasian donors. In an earlier analysis of roughly 600 of the donors, high-throughput TCR beta sequencing was used to judge whether each TCR beta V gene segment behaved as functional or pseudogenic. What the work shows at the level of the full study, not this receptor alone: A total of 150 to 200 TCR beta chains were listed by the study as associated with cytomegalovirus. Only TCR beta chains were sequenced in this cohort, and the absence of alpha or paired-chain data limited detectable features. Most TCR sequences were observed very rarely across donors, whereas some public TCRs were present in many individuals. A later analysis found that HLA-associated TCR beta chains were more clonally expanded and had lower generation probabilities than equally common non-associated chains. Immune exposure information for the cohort was limited to CMV serostatus. The authors suggested that the approach could potentially be generalized to other disease states and immunological phenotypes. The earlier analysis of fewer than 750 of the donors excluded fewer than 20 rarely observed V segments, including chromosome 9 orphons, because counts were too low. An association between a missense DCLRE1C variant and V-gene and J-gene trimming of TCR beta chains was found in a later genetic analysis and replicated in an independent cohort. In a later analysis, most CMV-associated TCR beta chains were found to appear HLA-restricted, with HLA associations seemingly driven largely by CMV exposure. Because the 87-base-pair reads could not distinguish some IMGT-functional V segments, including TRBV6-2 and TRBV6-3, those segments were excluded. At a false discovery rate of 0.05, a later analysis linked around 15,000 TCR beta sequences to specific HLA alleles. When HLA alleles, especially DR and DQ, strongly co-occurred, attributing TCR associations to individual alleles was difficult. Several of the top co-occurrence clusters appeared to be linked to parvovirus B19, influenza, CMV and Epstein-Barr virus, according to a later analysis. The presence/absence analyses assumed that sequencing depth was roughly uniform across donors, and that assumption may not be true. Three of the identified cytomegalovirus-associated TCR beta chains were confirmed in vitro to be specific for cytomegalovirus antigens. A group of highly shared sequence variants was considered likely to be a technical artifact of the sequencing pipeline. In a later genetic analysis, fewer N-insertions in productive TCRs were reported among donors in an Asian-associated ancestry cluster than the approximately 710-donor mean. In an earlier analysis of approximately 600 of the donors, most TCR beta V segments were observed in productive rearrangements about 90% or about 30% of the time, broadly matching IMGT annotations. Correlated functional status among segregating V segments might be attributable to linkage disequilibrium, but an unknown experimental factor could not be ruled out. In a later analysis, the rate of TCR association differed among HLA loci, with DRB1 alleles having the most associated TCRs and HLA-C alleles having the fewest. Because HLA typing was unavailable for some donors at each locus, only the typed subset was used in association tests. In both the original and validation cohorts, the classifier was reported to diagnose cytomegalovirus status with high specificity and sensitivity. A further reported finding was that TCR beta sequences accurately predicted the HLA-A and HLA-B alleles for most subjects in the first cohort.

Between the V and J ends, shortened by 1 base and 5 bases respectively, the junction contains 12 bases. The CDR3, from cysteine to phenylalanine, totals 14 residues. Just the 42-base CDR3 DNA is kept, in frame starting at base 1. Taken from the germline V gene, the CDR1 and CDR2 loops are SGHRS and YFSETQ. About this clone itself: The antigen this receptor binds is unknown. Base qualities are not recorded, but no much larger clone differs from it by a single base.

The cohort was made up of around 720 healthy bone marrow donors. At the time of sampling, all cohort members were nominally healthy, though unrecorded immune exposures were likely present. The donor tested CMV seropositive, placing the donor among the 250 to 300 seropositive members of the cohort. Each donor provided a peripheral blood sample, and peripheral blood mononuclear cells were used for TCR beta sequencing. The Qiagen DNeasy Blood Extraction Kit was used to extract genomic DNA from the blood cell samples. The library came from the immunoSEQ multiplex PCR assay. A mixture of 60 forward primers for TCR Vbeta segments and 13 reverse primers for TCR Jbeta segments was used in the multiplex PCR. Amplification of the CDR3 region of rearranged TCR beta genes was performed with a multiplex PCR assay on genomic DNA. The Illumina HiSeq System was used to sequence the amplified TCR beta libraries as 87-base-pair reads. On the study's bioinformatics: A later analysis counted about 82 million unique TCR beta chains across the 550 to 700 repertoires, and 9.5 million to 11 million of these chains were shared by at least two donors. Raw reads were error-corrected and collapsed into unique sequences with a nearest-neighbor algorithm that merged closely related sequences to remove PCR and sequencing errors. CDR3 sequences were aligned to IMGT reference sequences to assign V, D and J gene segments. Each retained sequence needed at least a six-nucleotide match to both a V gene segment and a J gene segment. Rearrangements were classified as productive when the CDR3 lacked stop codons and remained in frame with V and J, and all other rearrangements were classified as non-productive. CDR3 was defined according to IMGT convention as the region running from the second conserved V-encoded cysteine to the conserved J-encoded phenylalanine. The earlier analysis of about 530 of the donors excluded any sequence lacking an unambiguous match to a single V gene segment. In an earlier analysis of more than 500 of the donors, a V segment was called functional when productive rearrangements were above 56.7%, and segregating when the standard deviation between donors exceeded 5%. A statistical classification framework was developed to diagnose cytomegalovirus status using the catalog of TCR beta chain sequences. In a later analysis, V and J genes were assigned by comparing TCR nucleotide sequences against IMGT/GENE-DB human TR gene sequences. The TCRdist pipeline was used in a later analysis to assign CDR3 sequences and most-parsimonious VDJ recombination scenarios. In a later analysis, each TCR beta chain was defined by its CDR3 amino acid sequence together with its V-gene family, and reads lacking a unique V-gene family were excluded. To address suspected cross-contamination and a sequencing artifact, a later analysis removed approximately 590 highly shared, low-generation-probability nucleotide sequences. In a later analysis, a clonal expansion index was calculated for each public chain from normalized within-repertoire ranks of inferred template counts. In a later analysis, generation probabilities were computed using a VDJ recombination model fitted to out-of-frame rearrangements, and the results were checked against IGoR. In a later analysis, TCR-TCR, TCR-HLA and TCR-CMV co-occurrence was scored with hypergeometric tests, and a repertoire-size bias correction was applied to TCR pairs. False discovery rates were estimated in a later analysis by permuting HLA or CMV assignments 20 times. In a later analysis, co-occurring TCRs were grouped using DBSCAN, with TCRdist sequence similarity added in when clustering inside HLA-allele-positive subsets. Co-occurrence clustering excluded repertoires with fewer than 30,000 or more than 120,000 public chains, plus five with anomalous nucleotide sharing. TCRdb took this table from immuneACCESS and kept in-frame rearrangements with V and J called. Such tables lack part of the clones; where checked against another copy, unresolved V genes explain under half of the gap, and the rest is unexplained. D and trimming come from the DNA, and the V and J calls and clone size come from that table. Present in this sample are 80,000 to 100,000 clones, about 83% of which were seen just once. Roughly 3.8% of the sample rests with the top ten.

The TCR originated in a female donor in good health and CMV-seropositive. Sequenced sample: PBMCs. The rearrangement joined TRBV5-1 to TRBJ2-5, with a weak D call of TRBD1 (6 bases match). The CDR3 corresponds to CASSLQGLWETQYF. The bases are TGCGCCAGCAGCTTGCAGGGGTTATGGGAGACCCAGTACTTC.